Detailed here is one T cell receptor (beta chain). The data originate from a study of blood T cell repertoires in COVID-19. Data came from immunoSEQ multiplex PCR; TCRdb stores just in-frame clones and leaves some out. The top ten clones hold roughly an eighth of a sample with 250,000 to 350,000 clones, 70% to 90% of them seen once. Deletions cut 1 base from V and 6 bases from J, with 10 bases between. This CDR3 comprises 14 residues. CDR1 is MDHEN and CDR2 is SYDVKM in the germline V gene. This rearrangement joins TRBV28 to TRBJ1-5, with D possibly being TRBD1 (5 bases). This receptor was obtained from a woman between 55 and 75 years old with acute or convalescent COVID-19. The sample comprised peripheral blood. The CDR3 loop reads CASSLLGARQPQHF. CDR3 nucleotide sequence: TGTGCCAGCAGTTTATTAGGGGCTCGTCAGCCCCAGCATTTT.